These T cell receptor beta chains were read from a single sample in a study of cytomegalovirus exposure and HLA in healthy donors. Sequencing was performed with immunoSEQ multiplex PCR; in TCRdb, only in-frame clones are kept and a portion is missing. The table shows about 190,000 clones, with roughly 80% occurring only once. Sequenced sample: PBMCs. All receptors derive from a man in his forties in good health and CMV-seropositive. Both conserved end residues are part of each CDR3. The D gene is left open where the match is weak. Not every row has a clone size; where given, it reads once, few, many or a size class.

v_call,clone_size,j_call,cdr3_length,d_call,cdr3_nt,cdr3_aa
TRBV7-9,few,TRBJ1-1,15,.,TGTTCCAGCTCTGAGGGCAGCATCCTGAACACTGAAGCTTTCTTT,CSSSEGSILNTEAFF
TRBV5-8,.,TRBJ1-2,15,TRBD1,TGTGCCAGCAGCCCCCGGGACAGGGGGAACTATGGCTACACCTTC,CASSPRDRGNYGYTF
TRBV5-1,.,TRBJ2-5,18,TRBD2,TGCGCCAGCAGCGGTGGCCGGGGGCTAGCGGGGGGGCTGGAGACCCAGTACTTC,CASSGGRGLAGGLETQYF
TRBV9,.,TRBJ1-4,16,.,TGTGCCAGCAGCCCCCGGGAGCGGAGAGGGAATGAAAAACTGTTTTTT,CASSPRERRGNEKLFF
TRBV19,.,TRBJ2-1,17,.,TGTGCCAGTAGCCATCAGAGGGGGCAGGGGGGATACAATGAGCAGTTCTTC,CASSHQRGQGGYNEQFF
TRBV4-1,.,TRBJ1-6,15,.,TGCGCCAGCAGCCAAGATTTCAACAGGAATTCACCCCTCCACTTT,CASSQDFNRNSPLHF
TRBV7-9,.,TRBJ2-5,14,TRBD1,TGTGCCAGCAGCTCGGGGACAGGGAGGGAGACCCAGTACTTC,CASSSGTGRETQYF
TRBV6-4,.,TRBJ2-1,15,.,TGTGCCAGCAGTTTAACAGGGATTCGAGGCGATGAGCAGTTCTTC,CASSLTGIRGDEQFF
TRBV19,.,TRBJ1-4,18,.,TGTGCCAGTAGTACGTTCGGGGAAGCGCCCCAAAGAGATGAAAAACTGTTTTTT,CASSTFGEAPQRDEKLFF
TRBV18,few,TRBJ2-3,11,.,TGTGCCAGCTCAGTCGCAGATACGCAGTATTTT,CASSVADTQYF
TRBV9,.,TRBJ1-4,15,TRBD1,TGTGCCAGCAGCGTAGATGGGACAGGGGTTGAAAAACTGTTTTTT,CASSVDGTGVEKLFF
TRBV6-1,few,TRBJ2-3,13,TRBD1,TGTGCCAGCAGCAGGACAGGGCAAGATACGCAGTATTTT,CASSRTGQDTQYF
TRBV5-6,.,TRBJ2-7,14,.,TGTGCCAGCAGCGTACAACTAGTCTCCTACGAGCAGTACTTC,CASSVQLVSYEQYF
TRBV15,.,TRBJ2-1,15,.,TGTGCCACCAGCCCGGACAGTGACAAGAACAATGAGCAGTTCTTC,CATSPDSDKNNEQFF
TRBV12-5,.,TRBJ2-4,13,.,TGTGCTAGTGCCATGGCAGGGCGGAACATTCAGTACTTC,CASAMAGRNIQYF
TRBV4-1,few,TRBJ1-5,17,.,TGCGCCAGCAGCCAAGATAGTGAACAGGGTGGCGATCAGCCCCAGCATTTT,CASSQDSEQGGDQPQHF
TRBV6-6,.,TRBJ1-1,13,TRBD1,TGTGCCAGCAGCCAACAGGGGGCACGCATGGCTTTCTTT,CASSQQGARMAFF
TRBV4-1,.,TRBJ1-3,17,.,TGCGCCAGCAGCCAAGAAGGGGACATCTTCTCTGGAAACACCATATATTTT,CASSQEGDIFSGNTIYF
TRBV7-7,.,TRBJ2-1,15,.,TGTGCCAGCAGCTTATGGCCGGAGGGCGACAATGAGCAGTTCTTC,CASSLWPEGDNEQFF
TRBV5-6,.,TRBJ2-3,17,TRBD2,TGTGCCAGCAGCTTGGGGCTAGCGGGGGCCTACACAGATACGCAGTATTTT,CASSLGLAGAYTDTQYF
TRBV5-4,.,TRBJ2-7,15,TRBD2,TGTGCCAGCAGCCTGCGGACTAGCATGAGGGGGGAGCAGTACTTC,CASSLRTSMRGEQYF
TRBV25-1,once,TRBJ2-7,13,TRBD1,TGTGCCAGCAGTGCGGGGACAGGATGTCCCTTAGTTTTC,CASSAGTGCPLVF
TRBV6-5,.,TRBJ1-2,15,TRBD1,TGTGCCAGCAGGATTGGGGTGACAGGGGGCAATGGCTACACCTTC,CASRIGVTGGNGYTF
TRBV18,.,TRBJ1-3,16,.,TGTGCCAGCTCACCAAGAGAGGGAAGCTCTGGAAACACCATATATTTT,CASSPREGSSGNTIYF
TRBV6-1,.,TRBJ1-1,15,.,TGTGCCAGCAGTTTCCAGACACCCGCAGATACTGAAGCTTTCTTT,CASSFQTPADTEAFF
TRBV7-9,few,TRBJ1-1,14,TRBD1,TGTGCCAGCAGGAATGGACAGGCCAACACTGAAGCTTTCTTT,CASRNGQANTEAFF
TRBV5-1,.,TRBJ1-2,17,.,TGCGCCAGCAGCTTGGACGGCAGAGACCAGAGAGGCTATGGCTACACCTTC,CASSLDGRDQRGYGYTF
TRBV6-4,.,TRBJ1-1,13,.,TGTGCCAGCAGTGACTCGGGAGTTACTGAAGCTTTCTTT,CASSDSGVTEAFF
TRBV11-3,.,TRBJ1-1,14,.,TGTGCCAGCAGCTTAGGTGGGAGGAACACTGAAGCTTTCTTT,CASSLGGRNTEAFF
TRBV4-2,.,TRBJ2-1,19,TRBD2,TGTGCCAGCAGCCAAGATCCTAGCGGGAGAGTGGGGCTCTACAATGAGCAGTTCTTC,CASSQDPSGRVGLYNEQFF
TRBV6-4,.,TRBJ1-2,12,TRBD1,TGTGCCAGCAGAGGACAGGGCGGTGGCTACACCTTC,CASRGQGGGYTF
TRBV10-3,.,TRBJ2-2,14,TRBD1,TGTGCCATCAGTCCCGGGACAGGGACCGGGGAGCTGTTTTTT,CAISPGTGTGELFF
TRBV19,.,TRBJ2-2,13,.,TGTGCCAGTAGTCTGCGGGGACCCGGGGAGCTGTTTTTT,CASSLRGPGELFF
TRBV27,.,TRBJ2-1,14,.,TGTGCCAGCAGCCTAGGGGGGGCGAACAATGAGCAGTTCTTC,CASSLGGANNEQFF
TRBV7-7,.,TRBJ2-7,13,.,TGTGCCAGCAGCCGCGGACTCTCCTACGAGCAGTACTTC,CASSRGLSYEQYF
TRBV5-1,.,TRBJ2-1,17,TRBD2,TGCGCCAGCAGCTCCTCTCTAGTAGCGGGTATTAACAATGAGCAGTTCTTC,CASSSSLVAGINNEQFF
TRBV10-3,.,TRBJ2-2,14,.,TGTGCCATCAGTGAGTCGACTACTGTTGGGGAGCTGTTTTTT,CAISESTTVGELFF
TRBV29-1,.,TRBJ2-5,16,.,TGCAGCGTTGACGGGGGGCGGGGCACAACTCAAGAGACCCAGTACTTC,CSVDGGRGTTQETQYF
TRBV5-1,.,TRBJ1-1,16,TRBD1,TGCGCCAGCAGTAGTGACCGGGACAGGCCGAACACTGAAGCTTTCTTT,CASSSDRDRPNTEAFF
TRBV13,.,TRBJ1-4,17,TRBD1,TGTGCCAGCAGCTTCGGGACCGTAGGGACAGGGGCCGAAAAACTGTTTTTT,CASSFGTVGTGAEKLFF
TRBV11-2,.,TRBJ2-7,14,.,TGTGCCAGCAGCTTAGCTTCAGAATCCTACGAGCAGTACTTC,CASSLASESYEQYF
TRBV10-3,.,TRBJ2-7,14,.,TGTGCCAGCAGTGAAATGGCCGAAACGGGAGAGCAGTACTTC,CASSEMAETGEQYF
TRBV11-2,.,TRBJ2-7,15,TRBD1,TGTGCCAGCAGCTCACCCGGGACAGGGTCCAACGAGCAGTACTTC,CASSSPGTGSNEQYF